Each of the 19 T cell receptor beta chains below was sequenced from the same sample in a study of blood T cell repertoires in COVID-19. Clones were sequenced by immunoSEQ multiplex PCR, and TCRdb holds only the in-frame ones, with some missing. This table holds roughly 65,000 clones, more than 70% found once. The material sequenced was peripheral blood. The receptors originated from a human donor in a cohort sampled during active COVID-19.

The chain carries TRBV3-1 (or the pseudogene TRBV3-2) and TRBJ1-2, with 8 positions matching TRBD1. Germline V gene lookup returns CDR1 LGHDT and CDR2 YNNKEL (reference sequence). V dropped 6 bases and J dropped 2; count of bases not matched to a gene: 5. The CDR3 is made up of 14 amino acids. CDR3 loop: CASSRTGLNYGYTF. The CDR3 bases are TGTGCCAGCAGTCGGACAGGGCTAAACTATGGCTACACCTTC.

The chain couples TRBV25-1 to TRBJ2-1; 7 positions match TRBD1. CDR3 length: 14 amino acids. Germline V lookup: CDR1 MGHDK, CDR2 SYGVNS. J was trimmed by 8 bases and V by 5 bases; bases with no gene match: 9. The CDR3 reads CASSRDRGWDEQFF. In DNA form, the CDR3 reads TGTGCCAGCAGTCGGGACAGAGGTTGGGATGAGCAGTTCTTC. The complete variable domain, with remaining parts taken from reference TRBV25-1 and TRBJ2-1, reads EADIYQTPRYLVIGTGKKITLECSQTMGHDKMYWYQQDPGMELHLIHYSYGVNSTEKGDLSSESTVSRIRTEHFPLTLESARPSHTSQYLCASSRDRGWDEQFFGPGTRLTVL.

V usage is TRBV6-5 and J usage is TRBJ1-3; D gene uncertain. Trimming took 6 bases from V and 3 from J, leaving 12 bases between them. Germline CDR1 reads MNHEY; CDR2 reads SVGAGI. The CDR3 is made up of 14 amino acids. In DNA form, the CDR3 reads TGTGCCAGCAGCCACGACACAGTTGGAAACACCATATATTTT. Protein: CASSHDTVGNTIYF.

V is TRBV9 and J is TRBJ2-5; 9 nucleotides match TRBD2. V shed 2 bases and J 5 bases; nucleotides not matched to a gene: 10. CDR1 is SGDLS and CDR2 is YYNGEE in the germline V gene. The CDR3 is 16 amino acids. In DNA form, the CDR3 reads TGTGCCAGCAGCGTTGGGGCTAGCGGGGAATTGGAGACCCAGTACTTC. Translated, it gives CASSVGASGELETQYF.

The chain couples TRBV20-1 to TRBJ2-7; 9 bases align to TRBD2. The CDR3 runs 14 residues. V shed 3 bases, J shed 5 bases, and the junction held 8 bases outside the gene matches. Germline V gene data show CDR1 as DFQATT and CDR2 as SNEGSKA (reference sequence). The CDR3 DNA reads TGCAGTGCTAGTGTAGCGGGAGTCGAAGACGAGCAGTACTTC. Its protein is CSASVAGVEDEQYF.

In its sample, this clone was seen once. This chain uses TRBV11-1 with TRBJ1-1; D not certain. The CDR3 runs to 15 residues. Germline values: CDR1 SGHAT, CDR2 FQDESV (reference sequence). Deletions cut 5 bases from V and 1 base from J, with 14 bases between. The CDR3 DNA reads as TGTGCCAGCAGCCTCGGCTCAACGGGGAACACTGAAGCTTTCTTT. It codes for CASSLGSTGNTEAFF. The full variable domain, in which reference TRBV11-1 and TRBJ1-1 provide the parts outside the CDR3, is EAEVAQSPRYKITEKSQAVAFWCDPISGHATLYWYRQILGQGPELLVQFQDESVVDDSQLPKDRFSAERLKGVDSTLKIQPAELGDSAMYLCASSLGSTGNTEAFFGQGTRLTVV.

V gene TRBV5-1 combines with J gene TRBJ1-4, with 7 bases fitting TRBD1. The V and J ends lost 1 base and 8 bases, in that order; junction bases with no gene match: 2. The CDR3 contains 13 residues. Germline V gene sequence: CDR1 SGHRS, CDR2 YFSETQ. CDR3 sequence: CASSLSGGEKLFF. DNA of the CDR3: TGCGCCAGCAGCTTGTCAGGGGGAGAAAAACTGTTTTTT.

This clone has more than one count but fewer than ten. The chain has TRBV6-6 and TRBJ1-5; 7 bases are shared with TRBD1. The V segment lost 8 bases and the J segment 7 bases; nucleotides outside the gene matches: 11. Looked up from germline, CDR1 is MNHNY and CDR2 is SVGAGI (reference sequence). The CDR3 totals 14 residues. CDR3 DNA: TGTGCCAGCTCCCAGGGGGAAGTGGGACAGCCCCAGCATTTT. Its translation: CASSQGEVGQPQHF.

This chain uses TRBV5-1 with TRBJ1-1, with D possibly being TRBD1 (5 bases). The CDR3 contains 17 residues. V was trimmed by 2 bases and J by 1 base, leaving 18 bases between them. Germline values: CDR1 SGHRS, CDR2 YFSETQ. CDR3 sequence reads: CASSFQSGRAANTEAFF. As DNA, the CDR3 is TGCGCCAGCAGCTTTCAATCGGGCAGGGCAGCGAACACTGAAGCTTTCTTT.

This clone was detected only a few times. The chain combines TRBV30 with TRBJ1-1; D is unclear. Trimming took off 1 base at V and 5 bases at J, with 5 bases between the two ends. The CDR3 totals 11 residues. The germline V gene has CDR1 GTSNPN and CDR2 SVGIG (reference sequence). The CDR3 is CAWSEQTEAFF. The CDR3 nucleotides are TGTGCCTGGAGTGAACAGACTGAAGCTTTCTTT.

Concerning this clone itself: This sample includes further DNA sequences coding for the same CDR3. The V and J genes are TRBV5-1 and TRBJ2-5; D is unresolved. CDR3 length: 11 amino acids. Trimming removed 4 bases from V and 2 bases from J, with 3 bases in between. CDR1 SGHRS and CDR2 YFSETQ come from the germline V gene. Here the CDR3 reads CASSLQETQYF. The CDR3 nucleotides are TGCGCCAGCAGCCTACAAGAGACCCAGTACTTC.

The rearrangement links TRBV6-5 to TRBJ2-5; D call uncertain. V was cut by 6 bases and J by 2 bases, with 7 bases left in between. The CDR3 spans 12 residues. The germline gives CDR1 MNHEY, CDR2 SVGAGI. CDR3 protein: CASRLQQETQYF. The CDR3, as DNA: TGTGCCAGCAGATTACAGCAAGAGACCCAGTACTTC.

V usage is TRBV19 and J usage is TRBJ1-6; TRBD1 is a possible D gene (6 bases). Trimming pared 5 bases from V and 10 bases from J, leaving 24 bases between. CDR1 is LNHDA, CDR2 SQIVND, per germline (reference sequence). The CDR3 consists of 17 residues. The CDR3 DNA reads TGTGCCAGTAGTGGACTTAAAATACAAGGGCAGGGGTCACCCCTCCACTTT. It codes for CASSGLKIQGQGSPLHF. Full variable domain (rest looked up from reference TRBV19 and TRBJ1-6): DGGITQSPKYLFRKEGQNVTLSCEQNLNHDAMYWYRQDPGQGLRLIYYSQIVNDFQKGDIAEGYSVSREKKESFPLTVTSAQKNPTAFYLCASSGLKIQGQGSPLHFGNGTRLTVT.

The chain has TRBV19 and TRBJ1-5; 8 bases are shared with TRBD1. The CDR3 loop spans 14 amino acids. Germline loops: CDR1 LNHDA, CDR2 SQIVND (reference sequence). Germline trimming cut 10 bases from V and 6 bases from J; bases unmatched to any gene: 11. This CDR3 reads CATKSQGAGQPQHF. CDR3 coding DNA: TGTGCCACTAAGTCCCAGGGGGCGGGTCAGCCCCAGCATTTT.

The V and J genes are TRBV5-1 and TRBJ2-3; 12 bases are shared with TRBD2. Germline V gene data show CDR1 as SGHRS and CDR2 as YFSETQ. The CDR3 is 17 residues long. J gave up 0 bases and V 2 bases, and 4 bases lay outside the gene matches. The CDR3 DNA sequence: TGCGCCAGCAGCTTAGGACTAGCGGGGCTTAGCACAGATACGCAGTATTTT. It is translated as CASSLGLAGLSTDTQYF.

This chain joins TRBV28 and TRBJ1-5; 9 nucleotides match TRBD1. The CDR3 contains 16 residues. V shed 3 bases and J 5 bases; nucleotides not matched to a gene: 8. Germline loops: CDR1 MDHEN, CDR2 SYDVKM. The CDR3 DNA is TGTGCCAGCAGTTTTAGCCGGGGACAGGGCGATCAGCCCCAGCATTTT. This codes for CASSFSRGQGDQPQHF.

The chain employs TRBV7-2 and TRBJ1-5, with 7 bases lining up with TRBD1. CDR1 is SGHTA and CDR2 is FQGNSA in the germline V gene. CDR3 length equals 14 residues. V lost 1 base to trimming and J lost 11 bases; unmatched junction nucleotides: 8. Here the CDR3 DNA reads TGTGCCAGCAGCTTAGGTCGGGACAGTTCCTCCCAGCATTTT. Translating gives CASSLGRDSSSQHF.

This clone was counted at least ten times. The chain has TRBV5-5 and TRBJ1-3, with D maybe TRBD1 (6 bases). Germline V gene data show CDR1 as SGHKS and CDR2 as YYEKEE (reference sequence). The CDR3 is 15 amino acids. V lost 2 bases, J lost 1 base, and 10 bases lay in between. CDR3 coding DNA: TGTGCCAGCAGCTTACAACAGGGATCTGGAAACACCATATATTTT. Translating gives CASSLQQGSGNTIYF.

This clone has just one count. The rearrangement joins TRBV18 to TRBJ2-1; 7 bases are a match to TRBD1. Germline V CDR1 and CDR2: KGHSH, LQKENI. The V segment lost 6 bases and the J segment 6 bases; nucleotides outside the gene matches: 11. This CDR3 spans 15 amino acids. The CDR3 reads CASSPGTVGGNEQFF. Here the CDR3 DNA reads TGTGCCAGCTCGCCCGGGACAGTTGGGGGCAATGAGCAGTTCTTC.